The text below deals with one TCR beta chain. It has no known antigen specificity. One base away there is no much larger clone; base qualities are not given. Cut back by 8 bases and 0 bases, the V and J ends lie 15 bases apart. From the cysteine through the phenylalanine, the CDR3 covers 15 amino acids. The DNA shown is the 45-base CDR3, in frame from base 1. As encoded in the germline V gene, CDR1 is ENHRY while CDR2 is SYGVKD. The sample originates from a study of response to subunit inactivated influenza vaccine (dated by TCRdb to the late 2010s). Regarding the complete study: To follow how T cells responded to a trivalent subunit inactivated influenza vaccine, the researchers relied on deep quantitative profiling of the T cell receptor repertoire. Broader findings and caveats from the paper: The authors suggested that each seasonal influenza vaccination may recruit only a limited number of new T cells.

The method was RT-PCR. TCRdb names Illumina HiSeq 2500 as the instrument used. The raw public data were reprocessed by TCRdb itself: fastp quality trimming at Q25, MiXCR clonotype calling, in-frame beta chains only. Rows merge per CDR3 protein into single entries with the most common DNA and genes. The sample records more than 700,000 distinct CDR3 sequences, 21% of which are singletons. The top ten hold roughly a tenth of the sample. The chain is encoded by TRBV10-3 joined to TRBJ2-3; the D region possibly corresponds to TRBD1 (5 bases align). Sequencing was performed on PBMCs from blood, taken 5 days after vaccination. This TCR was recovered from a man in his forties or fifties who received an inactivated influenza vaccine. Donor details come from another sample of the same person, matched by shared clones. This receptor carries the CDR3 CAIADSYSSTDTQYF. The DNA sequence is given as TGTGCCATCGCCGACAGCTATTCTAGCACAGATACGCAGTATTTT.